A selection of T cell receptor beta chains follows, all from one sample in a study of blood T cell repertoires in COVID-19. Sequencing used immunoSEQ multiplex PCR; TCRdb keeps in-frame clones, though not all of them. The sample lists approximately 100,000 clones, approximately 80% seen once, with 4.8% in the top ten. Source material: peripheral blood. The receptor source for this set is a man between 60 and 70 years old with acute or convalescent COVID-19. The CDR3 runs from the conserved cysteine through the conserved F or W.

cdr3_aa: CASSLQGDEAFF
j_call: TRBJ1-1
v_call: TRBV7-6

cdr3_aa: CASSLIPGLASDTQYF
j_call: TRBJ2-3
v_call: TRBV7-3

cdr3_aa: CASRQQGGNQPQHF
j_call: TRBJ1-5
v_call: TRBV28

cdr3_aa: CATGGANTGELFF
j_call: TRBJ2-2
v_call: TRBV15

cdr3_aa: CASSQTGYNQPQHF
j_call: TRBJ1-5
v_call: TRBV19

cdr3_aa: CASSQASNSGRCSYEQYF
j_call: TRBJ2-7
v_call: TRBV3-1/TRBV3-2

cdr3_aa: CASTGQDRTYNEQFF
j_call: TRBJ2-1
v_call: TRBV2

cdr3_aa: CASSSGPGTGLNTEAFF
j_call: TRBJ1-1
v_call: TRBV7-3

cdr3_aa: CASSPWDTGSDYGYTF
j_call: TRBJ1-2
v_call: TRBV7-2

cdr3_aa: CASSLEGHQPQHF
j_call: TRBJ1-5
v_call: TRBV5-1

cdr3_aa: CASSQLGLTAYEQYF
j_call: TRBJ2-7
v_call: TRBV4-1

cdr3_aa: CASSQDKGAAFF
j_call: TRBJ1-1
v_call: TRBV3-1/TRBV3-2

cdr3_aa: CASSLSGQGTSPLHF
j_call: TRBJ1-6
v_call: TRBV5-5

cdr3_aa: CASSSDRGFDKNTEAFF
j_call: TRBJ1-1
v_call: TRBV14

cdr3_aa: CASSQVEPRQETQYF
j_call: TRBJ2-5
v_call: TRBV3-1/TRBV3-2

cdr3_aa: CASNPTGTGHSEQYF
j_call: TRBJ2-7
v_call: TRBV28

cdr3_aa: CASSLGTGRGYEQYF
j_call: TRBJ2-7
v_call: TRBV28

cdr3_aa: CASSARPGQGVTGELFF
j_call: TRBJ2-2
v_call: TRBV28

cdr3_aa: CASSLSPGGMNTIYF
j_call: TRBJ1-3
v_call: TRBV28

cdr3_aa: CASSQDQAGDLDTEAFF
j_call: TRBJ1-1
v_call: TRBV4-1

cdr3_aa: CASSFSHTDTQYF
j_call: TRBJ2-3
v_call: TRBV7-9

cdr3_aa: CASSSQGTGSGGGASTEAFF
j_call: TRBJ1-1
v_call: TRBV4-2

cdr3_aa: CASRRGVYLQPQHF
j_call: TRBJ1-5
v_call: TRBV28

cdr3_aa: CASSQAQGPTSEAFF
j_call: TRBJ1-1
v_call: TRBV4-2

cdr3_aa: CASSLGTADYGYTF
j_call: TRBJ1-2
v_call: TRBV11-3

cdr3_aa: CASSYSGGAGQPQHF
j_call: TRBJ1-5
v_call: TRBV6-2/TRBV6-3

cdr3_aa: CASSQSGQGGVQFF
j_call: TRBJ2-1
v_call: TRBV3-1/TRBV3-2

cdr3_aa: CASSQAGQGNEAFF
j_call: TRBJ1-1
v_call: TRBV3-1/TRBV3-2

cdr3_aa: CASSELAGVYEQFF
j_call: TRBJ2-1
v_call: TRBV6-1

cdr3_aa: CASRSWTGNYYGYTF
j_call: TRBJ1-2
v_call: TRBV28

cdr3_aa: CASSLGGGGGDTQYF
j_call: TRBJ2-3
v_call: TRBV7-9

cdr3_aa: CASSAVGTQYF
j_call: TRBJ2-3
v_call: TRBV28

cdr3_aa: CATSVSRGAAGELFF
j_call: TRBJ2-2
v_call: TRBV24-1

cdr3_aa: CASSWRGGETQYF
j_call: TRBJ2-5
v_call: TRBV5-6

cdr3_aa: CASRDRGIGEKLFF
j_call: TRBJ1-4
v_call: TRBV4-1

cdr3_aa: CASSPTSGVPGSAQYF
j_call: TRBJ2-3
v_call: TRBV18

cdr3_aa: CASSPFTGTSGVAEQYF
j_call: TRBJ2-7
v_call: TRBV18

cdr3_aa: CASSLVGGTTYNEQFF
j_call: TRBJ2-1
v_call: TRBV7-8

cdr3_aa: CASSQEPGNSPLHF
j_call: TRBJ1-6
v_call: TRBV4-3

cdr3_aa: CASNEGGEWSYEQYF
j_call: TRBJ2-7
v_call: TRBV25-1

cdr3_aa: CASSLVQGPDTQYF
j_call: TRBJ2-3
v_call: TRBV11-3

cdr3_aa: CASKSGEGLGETQYF
j_call: TRBJ2-5
v_call: TRBV2

cdr3_aa: CASSQDQAAGGYEQYF
j_call: TRBJ2-7
v_call: TRBV4-3

cdr3_aa: CASSNRQAGELFF
j_call: TRBJ2-2
v_call: TRBV19

cdr3_aa: CASSASGHNYGYTF
j_call: TRBJ1-2
v_call: TRBV9

cdr3_aa: CAISENRLNTEAFF
j_call: TRBJ1-1
v_call: TRBV10-3

cdr3_aa: CASSDRGYGGYTF
j_call: TRBJ1-2
v_call: TRBV6-2/TRBV6-3

cdr3_aa: CASSSGNPRTDTQYF
j_call: TRBJ2-3
v_call: TRBV11-2

cdr3_aa: CASSPGQGSTEAFF
j_call: TRBJ1-1
v_call: TRBV6-5

cdr3_aa: CASSPGGETQYF
j_call: TRBJ2-5
v_call: TRBV12-3/TRBV12-4

cdr3_aa: CASSPWGEWGRSEQFF
j_call: TRBJ2-1
v_call: TRBV28

cdr3_aa: CASSRQVTEAFF
j_call: TRBJ1-1
v_call: TRBV28

cdr3_aa: CASSSPGSHEKLFF
j_call: TRBJ1-4
v_call: TRBV27

cdr3_aa: CASSDRHNQPQHF
j_call: TRBJ1-5
v_call: TRBV25-1

cdr3_aa: CASRPGTGYQPQHF
j_call: TRBJ1-5
v_call: TRBV6-5

cdr3_aa: CASSYSSGTGNTIYF
j_call: TRBJ1-3
v_call: TRBV6-5

cdr3_aa: CASSYFRENYGYTF
j_call: TRBJ1-2
v_call: TRBV6-2/TRBV6-3